This is a list of T cell receptor beta chains from one sample in a study of T cells in Graves' hyperthyroidism and ophthalmopathy. TCRdb reprocessed the multiplex PCR reads via MiXCR and lists one record per CDR3 protein. The table shows around 350,000 distinct CDR3 sequences, with approximately 14% occurring only once. Source material: blood. All receptors come from a woman aged 18-29 years with Graves' hyperthyroidism that later progressed to Graves' ophthalmopathy. Both conserved end residues are part of each CDR3. The D gene is left open where the match is weak. Not every row has a clone size; where given, it reads once, few, many or a size class.

v_call	clone_size	d_call	cdr3_length	j_call	cdr3_aa	cdr3_nt
TRBV12-3/TRBV12-4	many	NA	15	TRBJ2-7	CASSFSRIGTYEQYF	TGTGCCAGCAGTTTTTCAAGGATAGGAACCTACGAGCAGTACTTC
TRBV3-1	many	NA	15	TRBJ2-7	CASSQVPREDYEQYF	TGTGCCAGCAGCCAAGTTCCCAGGGAGGACTACGAGCAGTACTTC
TRBV6-1	many	NA	15	TRBJ2-5	CASSSGQGGVGPQYF	TGTGCCAGCAGTTCCGGACAGGGAGGGGTTGGTCCCCAGTACTTC
TRBV20-1	NA	TRBD1	15	TRBJ2-1	CSARDRDRVTGEQFF	TGCAGTGCTAGAGATCGAGACAGGGTGACGGGAGAGCAGTTCTTC
TRBV20-1	many	TRBD2	15	TRBJ2-7	CSASSITSAVYEQYF	TGCAGTGCTAGCTCTATAACTAGCGCCGTTTACGAGCAGTACTTC
TRBV7-2	many	NA	13	TRBJ2-7	CASSLELAGEQYF	TGTGCCAGCAGCTTAGAGCTAGCTGGCGAGCAGTACTTC
TRBV9	NA	NA	15	TRBJ1-6	CASSVGSSRNSPLHF	TGTGCCAGCAGCGTCGGGTCAAGCCGTAATTCACCCCTCCACTTT
TRBV2	many	NA	16	TRBJ2-7	CASSERAGRSSYEQYF	TGTGCCAGCAGTGAAAGGGCAGGGCGTAGCTCCTACGAGCAGTACTTC
TRBV2	few	TRBD1	13	TRBJ1-4	CASNKGGSEKLFF	TGTGCCAGCAATAAAGGGGGCAGTGAAAAACTGTTTTTT
TRBV6-1	NA	NA	16	TRBJ2-2	CASSQRPITNTGELFF	TGTGCCAGCAGCCAAAGACCGATAACGAACACCGGGGAGCTGTTTTTT
TRBV15	NA	TRBD2	14	TRBJ2-1	CATKRTSGSGEQFF	TGTGCCACCAAAAGGACTAGCGGGAGCGGTGAGCAGTTCTTC
TRBV6-1	many	NA	14	TRBJ2-5	CASTLKRVQETQYF	TGTGCCAGCACTCTGAAGCGGGTTCAAGAGACCCAGTACTTC
TRBV2	NA	NA	12	TRBJ2-7	CASSGTLYEQYF	TGTGCCAGCAGTGGGACTCTCTACGAGCAGTACTTC
TRBV5-1	NA	TRBD2	15	TRBJ2-5	CASSFHSGREETQYF	TGCGCCAGCAGCTTCCACAGCGGGAGAGAAGAGACCCAGTACTTC
TRBV11-1	many	NA	13	TRBJ1-6	CASSDPGRPSLHF	TGTGCCAGCAGCGACCCGGGCCGGCCATCCCTCCACTTT
TRBV28	NA	NA	16	TRBJ2-1	CASSLATWRSYNEQFF	TGTGCCAGCAGTTTGGCGACTTGGAGGTCCTACAATGAGCAGTTCTTC